This is a list of T cell receptor beta chains from one sample in a study of T cells after yellow fever vaccination. TCRdb reprocessed the 5' RACE reads via MiXCR and lists one record per CDR3 protein. Here the sample spans 300,000 or so distinct CDR3 sequences, approximately 7% being singletons. This specimen consisted of PBMCs, obtained more than 35 days after the first yellow fever vaccination. The receptors originated from a man younger than 35 who received the YFV17D yellow fever vaccine. Each CDR3 is given without its conserved first and last residue. The order of the fields is J gene, CDR3 length, D gene, V gene, CDR3 protein. A D gene is named only where the DNA matches it firmly.

TRBJ2-5 13 TRBD2 TRBV12-3/TRBV12-4 ASSTSGGHQETQY
TRBJ2-1 12 NA TRBV20-1 CARVGRVDYEQF
TRBJ2-2 12 NA TRBV5-1 ASSLREQDGELF
TRBJ1-1 13 TRBD1 TRBV11-2 ASSYIYRGLTEAF
TRBJ2-5 13 NA TRBV11-3 ASSLGGGRQETQY
TRBJ1-1 12 NA TRBV7-9 ASTGGRAGTEAF
TRBJ1-1 13 TRBD1 TRBV7-2 ASSSPQGAGTEAF
TRBJ2-3 13 TRBD2 TRBV5-5 ASSPAGGRTDTQY
TRBJ2-3 15 TRBD2 TRBV7-2 ASSGLAGVLGEDTQY
TRBJ2-2 12 TRBD2 TRBV20-1 SASPGGPIGELF
TRBJ1-2 10 NA TRBV28 ASNTGLSGYT
TRBJ2-5 11 TRBD1 TRBV7-2 ASSKDRDETQY
TRBJ1-6 13 NA TRBV6-5 ASSYFQGGNSPLH
TRBJ2-3 10 NA TRBV7-2 ASSPQTDTQY
TRBJ1-1 11 NA TRBV11-2 ASAPQGNTEAF
TRBJ2-3 16 TRBD1 TRBV29-1 SVGWGSGQSTSTDTQY
TRBJ1-2 14 NA TRBV5-8 ASSLHPGRRAGGYT
TRBJ2-1 11 NA TRBV5-1 ASSFDTNNEQF
TRBJ2-3 14 TRBD2 TRBV20-1 SASPGLGSSTDTQY
TRBJ2-7 13 NA TRBV4-1 ASSQPGQGLYEQY
TRBJ2-3 11 NA TRBV30 AWSSPGTDTQY
TRBJ2-2 13 NA TRBV28 ASSLLQTDTGELF
TRBJ2-2 10 NA TRBV9 ASSVLSGELF
TRBJ2-3 14 NA TRBV7-8 ASISRTVTSTDTQY
TRBJ2-3 11 NA TRBV19 ASSSGFGDTQY
TRBJ2-1 14 TRBD2 TRBV11-2 ASSPGTSGGANEQF
TRBJ2-5 13 TRBD1 TRBV18 ASSPAGGPQETQY
TRBJ1-1 12 TRBD1 TRBV7-9 ASSLEQGDTEAF